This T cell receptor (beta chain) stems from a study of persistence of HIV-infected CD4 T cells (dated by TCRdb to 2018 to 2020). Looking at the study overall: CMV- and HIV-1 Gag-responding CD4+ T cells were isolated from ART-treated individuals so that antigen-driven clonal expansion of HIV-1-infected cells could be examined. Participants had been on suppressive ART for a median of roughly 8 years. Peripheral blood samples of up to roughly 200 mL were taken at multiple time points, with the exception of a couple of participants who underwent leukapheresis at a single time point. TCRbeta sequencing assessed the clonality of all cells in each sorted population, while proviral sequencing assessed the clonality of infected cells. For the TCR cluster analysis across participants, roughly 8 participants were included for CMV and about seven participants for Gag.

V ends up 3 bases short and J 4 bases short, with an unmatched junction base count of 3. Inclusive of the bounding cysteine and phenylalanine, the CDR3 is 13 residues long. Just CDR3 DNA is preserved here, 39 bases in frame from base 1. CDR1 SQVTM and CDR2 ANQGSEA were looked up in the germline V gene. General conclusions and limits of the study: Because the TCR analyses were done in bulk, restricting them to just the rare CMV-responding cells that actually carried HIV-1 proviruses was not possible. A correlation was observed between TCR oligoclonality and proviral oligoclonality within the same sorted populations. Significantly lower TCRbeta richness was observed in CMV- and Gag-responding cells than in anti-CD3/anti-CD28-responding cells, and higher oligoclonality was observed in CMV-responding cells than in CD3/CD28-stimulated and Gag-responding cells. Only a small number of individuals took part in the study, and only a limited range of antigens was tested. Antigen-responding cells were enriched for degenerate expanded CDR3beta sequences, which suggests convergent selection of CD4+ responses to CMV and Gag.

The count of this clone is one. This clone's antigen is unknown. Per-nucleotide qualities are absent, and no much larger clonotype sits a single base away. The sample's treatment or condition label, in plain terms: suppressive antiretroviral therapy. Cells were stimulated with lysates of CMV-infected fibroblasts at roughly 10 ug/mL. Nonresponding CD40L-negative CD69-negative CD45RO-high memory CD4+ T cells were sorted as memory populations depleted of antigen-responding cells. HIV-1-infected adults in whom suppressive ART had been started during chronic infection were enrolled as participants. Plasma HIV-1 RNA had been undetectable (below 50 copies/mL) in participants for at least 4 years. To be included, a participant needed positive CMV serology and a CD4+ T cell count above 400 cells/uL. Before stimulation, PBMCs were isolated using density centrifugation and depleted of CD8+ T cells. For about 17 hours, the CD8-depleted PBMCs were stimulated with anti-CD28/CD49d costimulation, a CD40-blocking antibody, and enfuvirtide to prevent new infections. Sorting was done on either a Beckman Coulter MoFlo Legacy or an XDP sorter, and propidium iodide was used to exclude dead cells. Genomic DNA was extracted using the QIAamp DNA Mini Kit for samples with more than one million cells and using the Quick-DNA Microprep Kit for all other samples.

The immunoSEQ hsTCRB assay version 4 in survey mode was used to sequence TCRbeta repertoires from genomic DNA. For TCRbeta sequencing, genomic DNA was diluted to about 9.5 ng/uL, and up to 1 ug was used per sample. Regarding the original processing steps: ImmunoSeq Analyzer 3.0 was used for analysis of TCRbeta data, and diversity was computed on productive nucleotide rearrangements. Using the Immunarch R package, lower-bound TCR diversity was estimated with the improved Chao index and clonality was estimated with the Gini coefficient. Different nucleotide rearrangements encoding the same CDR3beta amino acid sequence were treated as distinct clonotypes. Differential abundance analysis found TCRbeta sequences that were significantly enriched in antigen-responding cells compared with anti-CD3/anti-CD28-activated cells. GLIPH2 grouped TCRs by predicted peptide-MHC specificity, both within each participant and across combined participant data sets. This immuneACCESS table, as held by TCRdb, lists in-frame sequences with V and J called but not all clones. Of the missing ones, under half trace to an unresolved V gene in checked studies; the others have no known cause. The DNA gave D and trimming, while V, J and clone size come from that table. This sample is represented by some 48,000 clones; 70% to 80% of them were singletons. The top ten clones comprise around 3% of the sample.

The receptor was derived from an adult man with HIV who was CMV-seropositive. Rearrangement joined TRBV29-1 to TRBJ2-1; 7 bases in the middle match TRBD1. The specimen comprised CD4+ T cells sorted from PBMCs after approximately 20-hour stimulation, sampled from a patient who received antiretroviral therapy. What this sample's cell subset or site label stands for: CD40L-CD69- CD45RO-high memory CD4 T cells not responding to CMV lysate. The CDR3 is CSVEGQQYNEQFF. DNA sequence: TGCAGCGTTGAGGGACAGCAATACAATGAGCAGTTCTTC.